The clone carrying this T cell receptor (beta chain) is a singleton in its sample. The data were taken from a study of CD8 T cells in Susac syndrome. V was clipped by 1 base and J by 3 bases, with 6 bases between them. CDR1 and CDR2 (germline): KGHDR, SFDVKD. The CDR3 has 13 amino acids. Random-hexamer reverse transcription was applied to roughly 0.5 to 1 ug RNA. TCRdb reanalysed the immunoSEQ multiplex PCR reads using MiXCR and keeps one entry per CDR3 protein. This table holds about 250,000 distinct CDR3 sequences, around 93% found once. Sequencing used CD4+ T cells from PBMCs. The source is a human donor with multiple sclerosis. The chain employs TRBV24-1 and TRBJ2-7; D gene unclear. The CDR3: CATSDFGSYEQYF. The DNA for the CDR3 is TGTGCCACCAGTGATTTCGGCAGCTACGAGCAGTACTTC.